This TCR beta chain came from a study of radiotherapy plus CTLA-4 blockade in lung cancer. On the study more broadly: Of the patients, 15% to 20% showed objective responses and around 32% attained disease control.

The protocol was immunoSEQ multiplex PCR, while the TCRdb copy is restricted to in-frame clones and leaves out a portion. The table lists about 59,000 clones, 72% of them singletons, with around 8.8% in the top ten. On this clone: Its antigen is unknown.

Focal radiation plus CTLA-4 blockade with ipilimumab was given to patients with chemo-refractory metastatic non-small-cell lung cancer. Germline CDR1 SGDLS, CDR2 YYNGEE. This CDR3 has 15 amino acids. Trimming left V 4 bases short and J 3 bases short, with 17 bases between. Study-wide results and caveats: Early blood T cell clone dynamics, with interferon-beta, were reported to best predict response. After radiotherapy and ipilimumab, tumor-derived clones expanded in peripheral blood.

The sequence was collected from a human donor with non-small cell lung cancer whose response to radiotherapy plus ipilimumab could not be evaluated. The sequencing here drew on peripheral blood, taken from a patient treated with radiotherapy plus ipilimumab. The chain couples TRBV9 to TRBJ2-7, with D tentatively TRBD2 (5 bases). DNA for the CDR3: TGTGCCAGCAGCCCCGACGGGAACGGCCTCTACGAGCAGTACTTC. Amino acids: CASSPDGNGLYEQYF.